This T cell receptor (beta chain) was sequenced in a study of T cells of healthy individuals. Germline-derived CDR1 and CDR2 are MDHEN and SYDVKM. Trimming took 3 bases from V and 9 from J, leaving 33 bases between them. The CDR3 runs 20 residues. From the 5' RACE reads, TCRdb called clonotypes with MiXCR, one entry per CDR3 protein. This table holds nearly 100,000 distinct CDR3 sequences, approximately 15% found once. The TCR was taken from a human donor in good health. V and J are TRBV28 and TRBJ2-1; a possible D gene is TRBD2 (7 bases). This CDR3 is CASSFGWLGGGPGPGPEQFF. The CDR3 DNA is TGTGCCAGCAGTTTCGGGTGGTTAGGGGGGGGGCCTGGCCCGGGCCCTGAGCAGTTCTTC. Based on the CDR3 plus reference TRBV28 and TRBJ2-1, the full variable domain is DVKVTQSSRYLVKRTGEKVFLECVQDMDHENMFWYRQDPGLGLRLIYFSYDVKMKEKGDIPEGYSVSREKKERFSLILESASTNQTSMYLCASSFGWLGGGPGPGPEQFFGPGTRLTVL.